Listed here are 30 T cell receptor beta chains from one sample, sequenced in a study of monozygotic twins with inflammatory bowel disease. Each CDR3 protein gets one entry in TCRdb, which reprocessed the 5' RACE reads and gives no DNA. The specimen's table records fewer than 550,000 distinct CDR3 sequences. The sequenced sample consisted of blood. The receptor source for this set is a human donor with ulcerative colitis or Crohn's disease, or a healthy co-twin of an affected twin (not recorded which).

This chain joins TRBV4-1 and TRBJ2-7; TCRdb names TRBD1, which stays unverified in the absence of DNA. CDR3 length equals 15 residues. From germline, CDR1 is MGHRA and CDR2 YSYEKL. The CDR3 here is CASSQTQGAQYEQYF.

The chain is built from TRBV7-2 and TRBJ2-5. The CDR3 contains 15 residues. Germline V gene sequence: CDR1 SGHTA, CDR2 FQGNSA. The CDR3 protein is CASSLLTSSGETQYF. The whole variable domain, filled in from reference TRBV7-2 and TRBJ2-5, reads GAGVSQSPSNKVTEKGKDVELRCDPISGHTALYWYRQSLGQGLEFLIYFQGNSAPDKSGLPSDRFSAERTGGSVSTLTIQRTQQEDSAVYLCASSLLTSSGETQYFGPGTRLLVL.

This chain connects TRBV7-2 to TRBJ1-1; TCRdb's assignment of TRBD1 cannot be checked, as there is no DNA. The CDR3 is 14 amino acids. Germline CDR1 SGHTA, CDR2 FQGNSA. The CDR3 reads CASSPGRQNTEAFF.

The chain carries TRBV10-3 and TRBJ2-1; TCRdb's assignment of TRBD1 cannot be checked, as there is no DNA. Germline V gives CDR1 ENHRY, CDR2 SYGVKD. CDR3 size: 12 residues. CDR3 sequence: CAISDRDGEQFF.

The chain has TRBV3-1 and TRBJ2-1. Germline V gives CDR1 LGHDT, CDR2 YNNKEL (reference sequence). The CDR3 totals 14 residues. The CDR3: CASSQGISNNEQFF.

The J gene is TRBJ2-2, the V gene TRBV4-2; checking the TCRdb D call of TRBD1 is not possible without DNA. Germline CDR1 reads LGHNA; CDR2 reads YNFKEQ. The CDR3 has 17 amino acids. The chain's CDR3 is CASSQGEKSGVTGELFF.

The rearrangement joins TRBV20-1 to TRBJ1-6; TCRdb's D gene call, TRBD1, goes unchecked for lack of DNA. Per germline, CDR1 DFQATT and CDR2 SNEGSKA (reference sequence). CDR3 length equals 15 residues. The CDR3 protein is CSAREGGQGYSPLHF.

The chain is built from TRBV6-1 and TRBJ2-7. The germline V gene encodes CDR1 MNHNS and CDR2 SASEGT. The CDR3 runs 15 residues. The CDR3 region is CASSTSMLWINEQYF.

The chain carries TRBV3-1 and TRBJ2-3; TCRdb selects TRBD1, and the lack of DNA leaves this call unchecked. Germline V gene sequence: CDR1 LGHDT, CDR2 YNNKEL (reference sequence). The CDR3 runs to 14 residues. This CDR3 is CASSQDQGADTQYF.

This rearrangement joins TRBV20-1 to TRBJ2-3; TCRdb's assignment of TRBD1 cannot be checked, as there is no DNA. CDR3 length equals 14 residues. The V gene's germline CDR1 is DFQATT and CDR2 SNEGSKA (reference sequence). The CDR3 loop is CSQRGRGATDTQYF.

V usage is TRBV7-9 and J usage is TRBJ2-7; TCRdb indicates TRBD1, and absent DNA this call remains unverified. The CDR3 consists of 12 residues. Germline V lookup: CDR1 SEHNR, CDR2 FQNEAQ (reference sequence). The CDR3 spells CASSLEPGEQYF.

The chain uses TRBV29-1 and TRBJ1-2; checking the TCRdb D call of TRBD1 is not possible without DNA. CDR1 and CDR2 (germline): SQVTM, ANQGSEA. The CDR3 covers 12 residues. CDR3 amino acids: CSGGQASRGYTF.

The CDR3 region is CASSHRGQVLGDSPLHF. The chain carries TRBV28 and TRBJ1-6; TCRdb gives TRBD1 as the D gene, but with no DNA this cannot be confirmed. CDR3 length equals 17 residues. Germline V gene sequence: CDR1 MDHEN, CDR2 SYDVKM.

This rearrangement joins TRBV28 to TRBJ1-1; TCRdb outputs TRBD1, but without DNA this stays unchecked. Per the germline V gene, CDR1 is MDHEN and CDR2 is SYDVKM. The CDR3 length is 18 residues. The CDR3 spells CASSLGGIGTTAYTEAFF.

The chain carries TRBV11-3 and TRBJ2-3. This CDR3 has 14 residues. The germline gives CDR1 SGHNT, CDR2 YENEEA. CDR3 protein: CASSLGREGDTQYF.

The V and J genes are TRBV27 and TRBJ1-2; TCRdb calls TRBD1, which cannot be checked without DNA. Germline V CDR1 and CDR2: MNHEY, SMNVEV (reference sequence). The CDR3 is made up of 14 amino acids. This CDR3 is CASRPTPGPGGYTF.

This chain connects TRBV6-1 to TRBJ2-2; with no DNA, the TCRdb D assignment of TRBD2 cannot be verified. Germline V gene data show CDR1 as MNHNS and CDR2 as SASEGT. The CDR3 length is 14 residues. CDR3 region: CAIRTSGEYGELFF.

The chain links TRBV24-1 to TRBJ2-1; TCRdb lists TRBD1, though no DNA is available to test this call. The CDR3 totals 13 residues. Germline V gene lookup returns CDR1 KGHDR and CDR2 SFDVKD. The CDR3: CATSEGTANEQFF.

The chain recombines TRBV2 with TRBJ1-1; TCRdb returns TRBD1, unconfirmable since there is no DNA. CDR1 is SNHLY, CDR2 FYNNEI, per germline. This CDR3 comprises 15 residues. The CDR3 sequence is CASSEGVLLNTEAFF.

V gene TRBV7-8 combines with J gene TRBJ1-5; the D gene TCRdb calls, TRBD1, cannot be checked with no DNA. The CDR3 has 17 amino acids. Germline assignment: CDR1 SGHVS and CDR2 FQNEAQ. The CDR3 sequence is CASSPRPTGFSNQPQHF.

The chain carries TRBV5-5 and TRBJ2-5; TCRdb outputs TRBD2, but without DNA this stays unchecked. The CDR3 is made up of 17 amino acids. In germline, CDR1 is SGHKS, CDR2 YYEKEE (reference sequence). CDR3 region: CASSLELAGGLQETQYF.

The chain combines TRBV20-1 with TRBJ2-5; TCRdb selects TRBD1, and the lack of DNA leaves this call unchecked. Germline CDR1 and CDR2: DFQATT and SNEGSKA (reference sequence). The CDR3 runs to 14 residues. The chain's CDR3 is CSAKTGGGEETQYF.

The rearrangement links TRBV6-5 to TRBJ2-1; TCRdb's assignment of TRBD1 cannot be checked, as there is no DNA. The CDR3 spans 16 residues. CDR1 and CDR2 from the germline V gene are MNHEY and SVGAGI. The CDR3 loop is CASTVTRGGSYIEQFF.

The chain carries TRBV7-9 and TRBJ1-1; no DNA is available, so the TRBD1 call from TCRdb remains unchecked. This CDR3 is built from 13 residues. Looked up from germline, CDR1 is SEHNR and CDR2 is FQNEAQ (reference sequence). The CDR3 region is CASSLTVDTEAFF.

The chain joins TRBV10-3 to TRBJ2-7. The CDR3 extends over 14 amino acids. Germline V lookup: CDR1 ENHRY, CDR2 SYGVKD. The CDR3 loop reads CAISKTGNSYEQYF.

The chain couples TRBV4-2 to TRBJ2-5; as DNA is missing, the TRBD1 call by TCRdb cannot be tested. The germline gives CDR1 LGHNA, CDR2 YNFKEQ. CDR3 size: 16 residues. This chain's CDR3 is CASSQGDRKEGETQYF.

The chain couples TRBV7-3 to TRBJ2-1. CDR3 size: 13 residues. Germline V gene data show CDR1 as SGHTA and CDR2 as FQGTGA. The CDR3 is CASSNPDKDEQFF.

This chain links TRBV20-1 with TRBJ1-2; TCRdb proposes TRBD1, but this gene call is untestable without DNA. The CDR3 consists of 15 residues. Germline V lookup: CDR1 DFQATT, CDR2 SNEGSKA (reference sequence). The CDR3 here is CSAEGRGTGGNGYTF.

V gene TRBV5-5 combines with J gene TRBJ2-2; the TCRdb call, TRBD2, lacks DNA for checking. CDR3 length: 15 amino acids. The germline V gene encodes CDR1 SGHKS and CDR2 YYEKEE (reference sequence). The CDR3 is CASSTGRANTGELFF.

V usage is TRBV3-1 and J usage is TRBJ1-2; TCRdb gives TRBD1 as the D gene, but with no DNA this cannot be confirmed. The CDR3 sequence is 15 residues long. Germline lookup yields CDR1 LGHDT and CDR2 YNNKEL (reference sequence). The CDR3 here is CASSHLTPGGNGYTF.